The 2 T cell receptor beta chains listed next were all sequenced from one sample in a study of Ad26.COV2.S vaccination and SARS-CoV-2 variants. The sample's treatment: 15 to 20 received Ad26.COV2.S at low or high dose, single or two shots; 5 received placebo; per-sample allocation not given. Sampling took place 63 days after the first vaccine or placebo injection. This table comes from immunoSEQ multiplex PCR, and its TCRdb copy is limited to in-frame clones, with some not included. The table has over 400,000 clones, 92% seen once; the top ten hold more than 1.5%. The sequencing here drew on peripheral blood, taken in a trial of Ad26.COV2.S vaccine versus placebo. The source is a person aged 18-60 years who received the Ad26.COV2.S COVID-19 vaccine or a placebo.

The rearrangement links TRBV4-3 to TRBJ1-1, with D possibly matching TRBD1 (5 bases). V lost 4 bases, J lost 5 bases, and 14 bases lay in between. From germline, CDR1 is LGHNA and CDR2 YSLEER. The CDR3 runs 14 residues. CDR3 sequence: CASSPDPGHTEAFF. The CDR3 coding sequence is TGCGCCAGCAGCCCAGACCCAGGGCATACTGAAGCTTTCTTT.

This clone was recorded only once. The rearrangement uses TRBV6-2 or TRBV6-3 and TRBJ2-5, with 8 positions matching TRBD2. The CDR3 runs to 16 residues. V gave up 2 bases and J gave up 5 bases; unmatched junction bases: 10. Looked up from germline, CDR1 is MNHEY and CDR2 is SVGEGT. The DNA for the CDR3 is TGTGCCAGCAGTTACCGGGCTAGCGGGCCCTCCGAGACCCAGTACTTC. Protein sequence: CASSYRASGPSETQYF.